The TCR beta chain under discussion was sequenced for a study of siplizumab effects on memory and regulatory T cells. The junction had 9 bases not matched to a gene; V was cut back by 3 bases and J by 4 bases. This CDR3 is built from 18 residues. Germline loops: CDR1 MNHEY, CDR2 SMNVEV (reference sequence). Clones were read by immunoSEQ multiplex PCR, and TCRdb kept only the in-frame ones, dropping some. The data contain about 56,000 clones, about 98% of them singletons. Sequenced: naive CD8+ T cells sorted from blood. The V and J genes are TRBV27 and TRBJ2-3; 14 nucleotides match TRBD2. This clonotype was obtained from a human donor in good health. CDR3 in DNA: TGTGCCAGCAGTTTCAAGGGACTAGCGGGAGTAAAAGCAGATACGCAGTATTTT. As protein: CASSFKGLAGVKADTQYF.